These 20 T cell receptor beta chains were all obtained from the same sample, sequenced in a study of T cell changes during pregnancy in multiple sclerosis. Sequencing used immunoSEQ multiplex PCR; TCRdb keeps in-frame clones, though not all of them. This table holds over 60,000 clones, 96% found once. Sequencing was performed on CD8+ T cells from peripheral blood mononuclear cells, taken after pregnancy. These TCRs come from a female donor with multiple sclerosis, enrolled in a pregnancy study.

This rearrangement joins TRBV23-1 to TRBJ1-1; TRBD1 is a possible D gene (6 bases). TRBV23-1 carries the ORF label, with uncertain function. The CDR3 runs to 17 residues. V gave up 0 bases and J gave up 0 bases, with 14 bases separating them. CDR3 amino acids: CASSQSMLGGLNTEAFF. CDR3 DNA: TGCGCCAGCAGTCAATCGATGCTAGGGGGTTTGAACACTGAAGCTTTCTTT.

The chain combines TRBV27 with TRBJ1-1; D possibly corresponds to TRBD1 (5 bases). Trimming removed 4 bases from V and 1 base from J, with 10 bases in between. CDR1 is MNHEY, CDR2 SMNVEV, per germline (reference sequence). This CDR3 has 14 amino acids. CDR3 residues: CASSSGGGNTEAFF. Here the CDR3 DNA reads TGTGCCAGCAGTTCGGGCGGGGGGAACACTGAAGCTTTCTTT.

V gene TRBV27 combines with J gene TRBJ2-1; unclear D gene. The V gene lost 5 bases and the J gene lost 4 bases, with 15 bases spanning the gap. Germline CDR1 MNHEY, CDR2 SMNVEV (reference sequence). This CDR3 is built from 15 residues. CDR3 DNA: TGTGCCAGCAGTCCAGGATCATTATCGTACAATGAGCAGTTCTTC. Translating it yields CASSPGSLSYNEQFF.

The gene calls are TRBV29-1 and TRBJ2-5; 8 nucleotides line up with TRBD2. Germline loops: CDR1 SQVTM, CDR2 ANQGSEA. This CDR3 is 12 amino acids long. Losses at the gene ends were 4 bases for V and 5 bases for J; bases not matched to a gene: 3. CDR3 nucleotide sequence: TGCAGCGTTGGGGGACTAGGTGAGACCCAGTACTTC. Its translation is CSVGGLGETQYF.

This chain connects TRBV7-9 to TRBJ1-1; TRBD1 aligns across 9 bases. The CDR3 length is 13 residues. The V gene's germline CDR1 is SEHNR and CDR2 FQNEAQ (reference sequence). After removal of 5 bases from V and 8 bases from J, the junction contained 6 bases not matched to a gene. The CDR3 DNA follows: TGTGCCAGCAGCCTCACAGGGGGCTCCGAAGCTTTCTTT. It yields the protein CASSLTGGSEAFF.

This clone is a singleton in its sample. The chain links TRBV7-2 to TRBJ2-7; TRBD2 matches at 12 bases. This CDR3 has 19 amino acids. V lost 2 bases and J lost 1; bases outside the gene matches: 12. The germline V gene has CDR1 SGHTA and CDR2 FQGNSA. The CDR3 reads CASSLPHGTSGLDSYEQYF. The CDR3 region has the DNA TGTGCCAGCAGCTTACCCCACGGGACTAGCGGGCTGGATTCCTACGAGCAGTACTTC.

This clone was seen a single time. The genes are TRBV28 and TRBJ1-2; D uncertain. This CDR3 spans 14 amino acids. V gave up 6 bases and J gave up 4 bases, with 15 bases separating them. Germline V CDR1 and CDR2: MDHEN, SYDVKM. The CDR3 reads CASSIIMSGYGYTF. CDR3 sequence (DNA): TGTGCCAGCAGCATCATTATGTCGGGCTATGGCTACACCTTC.

V gene TRBV29-1 combines with J gene TRBJ2-3, with D maybe TRBD1 (6 bases). The V gene's germline CDR1 is SQVTM and CDR2 ANQGSEA. V lost 1 base and J 3 bases, leaving 11 bases between the germline ends. This CDR3 comprises 14 residues. CDR3 sequence: CSVEGGQLTDTQYF. The CDR3 bases are TGCAGCGTTGAAGGCGGACAGCTTACAGATACGCAGTATTTT.

The chain uses TRBV19 and TRBJ2-3; 8 nucleotides agree with TRBD2. Germline values: CDR1 LNHDA, CDR2 SQIVND (reference sequence). This CDR3 is built from 16 residues. V was pared by 5 bases and J by 2 bases, with 9 bases of the junction left unmatched. The CDR3 protein is CASSPSGGGFTDTQYF. DNA of the CDR3: TGTGCCAGTAGTCCCAGCGGGGGCGGATTCACAGATACGCAGTATTTT.

This rearrangement joins TRBV28 to TRBJ1-6; D unclear. Trimming took 3 bases from V and 7 from J, leaving 13 bases between them. The germline gives CDR1 MDHEN, CDR2 SYDVKM. The CDR3 sequence is 15 residues long. The chain's CDR3 is CASSFGGELNSPLHF. DNA for the CDR3: TGTGCCAGCAGTTTTGGTGGAGAACTCAATTCACCCCTCCACTTT.

The V call is TRBV27, the J call TRBJ1-2; a weak D match, TRBD1 (5 bases). The CDR3 is made up of 13 amino acids. V lost 0 bases and J 8 bases, leaving 10 bases between the germline ends. Germline loops: CDR1 MNHEY, CDR2 SMNVEV (reference sequence). The CDR3 DNA follows: TGTGCCAGCAGTTTATCGATCGGGGGAGGCTACACCTTC. It specifies CASSLSIGGGYTF.

The chain recombines TRBV10-3 with TRBJ2-1; a weak D match, TRBD1 (6 bases). Germline V lookup: CDR1 ENHRY, CDR2 SYGVKD. V was shortened by 10 bases and J by 4 bases, with 8 bases between the two germline ends. The CDR3 has 11 amino acids. CDR3 in amino acids: CAKDRYNEQFF. CDR3 in DNA: TGTGCCAAAGACAGGTACAATGAGCAGTTCTTC.

The chain couples TRBV11-2 to TRBJ2-5; 10 bases line up with TRBD2. Trimming took 1 base from V and 4 from J; bases not matched to a gene: 6. Germline CDR1 and CDR2: SGHAT and FQNNGV. The CDR3 extends over 16 amino acids. The CDR3 sequence: CASSLVLAGVGETQYF. In nucleotides, the CDR3 is TGTGCCAGCAGCTTAGTTCTAGCGGGAGTAGGAGAGACCCAGTACTTC. Together with reference TRBV11-2 and TRBJ2-5, the CDR3 gives the full variable domain: EAGVAQSPRYKIIEKRQSVAFWCNPISGHATLYWYQQILGQGPKLLIQFQNNGVVDDSQLPKDRFSAERLKGVDSTLKIQPAKLEDSAVYLCASSLVLAGVGETQYFGPGTRLLVL.

This clone was counted once. This chain connects TRBV28 to TRBJ2-5; D may be TRBD2 (5 bases). The V end was cut by 5 bases, the J end by 1 base, with 17 bases between. CDR3 size: 16 residues. Germline CDR1 and CDR2: MDHEN and SYDVKM. The CDR3 loop reads CASSPVGLGVQETQYF. DNA of the CDR3: TGTGCCAGCAGTCCCGTCGGGTTGGGAGTCCAAGAGACCCAGTACTTC. Using reference TRBV28 and TRBJ2-5 for the parts outside the CDR3, the full variable domain is DVKVTQSSRYLVKRTGEKVFLECVQDMDHENMFWYRQDPGLGLRLIYFSYDVKMKEKGDIPEGYSVSREKKERFSLILESASTNQTSMYLCASSPVGLGVQETQYFGPGTRLLVL.

This chain uses TRBV4-1 with TRBJ2-7, with 9 bases identical to TRBD1. CDR1 MGHRA and CDR2 YSYEKL come from the germline V gene. The CDR3 is made up of 14 amino acids. V was clipped by 4 bases and J by 4 bases; unmatched bases: 5. The CDR3 is CASSPTGGMYEQYF. CDR3 in DNA: TGCGCCAGCAGCCCTACAGGGGGCATGTACGAGCAGTACTTC.

The V and J genes are TRBV28 and TRBJ2-5; D ambiguous. Deletions cut 5 bases from V and 5 bases from J, with 12 bases between. The CDR3 is 13 amino acids. Per the germline V gene, CDR1 is MDHEN and CDR2 is SYDVKM. CDR3 DNA sequence: TGTGCCAGCAGTGGGCAGCTTGGGGAGACCCAGTACTTC. Translation: CASSGQLGETQYF.

The chain joins TRBV2 to TRBJ2-2, with 7 bases fitting TRBD2. Germline V gene sequence: CDR1 SNHLY, CDR2 FYNNEI. V gave up 8 bases and J gave up 0 bases; unmatched junction bases: 3. The CDR3 length is 14 residues. CDR3 sequence (DNA): TGTGCCAGCGGGAGCGGGACGAACACCGGGGAGCTGTTTTTT. Translating gives CASGSGTNTGELFF.

This chain uses TRBV5-4 with TRBJ2-2, with 9 bases that match TRBD1. The V gene end was trimmed by 5 bases and the J gene end by 6 bases; junction bases not matched to a gene: 8. Germline lookup yields CDR1 SGHNT and CDR2 YYREEE (reference sequence). The CDR3 sequence is 15 residues long. The CDR3 DNA follows: TGTGCCAGCAGTCTTACAGGGGGCATGGCCGGGGAGCTGTTTTTT. Its protein product is CASSLTGGMAGELFF.

J is TRBJ2-5 and V is TRBV5-6, with TRBD2 matching over 12 bases. Germline V gives CDR1 SGHDT, CDR2 YYEEEE. The CDR3 extends over 17 amino acids. Trimming removed 4 bases from V and 3 bases from J; junction bases left unmatched: 10. The CDR3 loop is CASSPKVRLAGEETQYF. For the CDR3, the DNA is TGTGCCAGCAGCCCTAAGGTGCGACTAGCGGGGGAAGAGACCCAGTACTTC.

The chain carries TRBV9 and TRBJ2-1; the D gene is possibly TRBD2 (5 bases). In germline, CDR1 is SGDLS, CDR2 YYNGEE. The CDR3 runs 15 residues. V was cut by 0 bases and J by 3 bases, with 10 bases left in between. The CDR3, as DNA: TGTGCCAGCAGCGTAGAGGGCGGGTTCTACAATGAGCAGTTCTTC. Its protein product is CASSVEGGFYNEQFF. Variable domain in full (rest from reference TRBV9 and TRBJ2-1): DSGVTQTPKHLITATGQRVTLRCSPRSGDLSVYWYQQSLDQGLQFLIQYYNGEERAKGNILERFSAQQFPDLHSELNLSSLELGDSALYFCASSVEGGFYNEQFFGPGTRLTVL.